A single sample gave rise to the 12 T cell receptor beta chains below, sequenced in a study of blood T cell repertoires in COVID-19. Libraries were prepared by immunoSEQ multiplex PCR; TCRdb keeps only in-frame clonotypes and omits some of them. Of about 120,000 clones listed, 80% to 90% are singletons. Sequenced input: peripheral blood. All receptors come from a man between 65 and 85 years old with active or convalescent COVID-19.

The rearrangement links TRBV2 to TRBJ1-4; D is perhaps TRBD1 (5 bases). The CDR3 runs to 16 residues. V was clipped by 6 bases and J by 8 bases, with 22 bases between them. Germline V gives CDR1 SNHLY, CDR2 FYNNEI. CDR3 bases: TGTGCCAGCAGCCCCCCTAAGGCAGGGTTTGGGGAAAAACTGTTTTTT. Amino acid sequence: CASSPPKAGFGEKLFF.

This clone appeared once. The chain employs TRBV3-1 (or the pseudogene TRBV3-2) and TRBJ2-1; 12 bases line up with TRBD2. This CDR3 region has 15 residues. Germline V gene data show CDR1 as LGHDT and CDR2 as YNNKEL (reference sequence). J gave up 7 bases and V 6 bases, and 7 bases lay outside the gene matches. DNA for the CDR3: TGTGCCAGCAGTCCTAGCGGGAGGGGATCGAATGAGCAGTTCTTC. Protein sequence: CASSPSGRGSNEQFF.

The gene calls are TRBV11-3 and TRBJ1-1; TRBD1 might be the D (5 bases). The CDR3 runs to 14 residues. The germline CDR1 and CDR2 sequences are SGHNT and YENEEA. The V end lost 1 base, the J end lost 4 bases, and 10 bases lay between the germline ends. CDR3: CASSLGLQGTEAFF. Written as DNA, the CDR3 is TGTGCCAGCAGCTTAGGATTGCAGGGCACTGAAGCTTTCTTT.

The V and J genes are TRBV18 and TRBJ2-1; D is unclear. Germline V gene sequence: CDR1 KGHSH, CDR2 LQKENI. The CDR3 runs 13 residues. Between the trimmed V and J ends, which lost 3 bases and 8 bases, there was a span of 11 bases. The CDR3 region has the DNA TGTGCCAGCTCACCTGCAGGTCAGGATGAGCAGTTCTTC. This translates into CASSPAGQDEQFF.

This clone was detected only a few times. This sequence joins TRBV27 and TRBJ2-1; perhaps TRBD1 as D (5 bases). The germline V gene encodes CDR1 MNHEY and CDR2 SMNVEV (reference sequence). V lost 8 bases and J 2 bases, leaving 13 bases between the germline ends. There are 14 residues in the CDR3. Here the CDR3 reads CASAWGGPYNEQFF. In DNA, the CDR3 is TGTGCCAGCGCCTGGGGCGGACCCTACAATGAGCAGTTCTTC.

The genes are TRBV28 and TRBJ2-7; possible D gene TRBD1, 6 bases. Germline CDR1 reads MDHEN; CDR2 reads SYDVKM. The CDR3 totals 14 residues. The V end lost 4 bases, the J end lost 0 bases, and 10 bases lay between the germline ends. The chain's CDR3 is CASSYRDNSYEQYF. In DNA, the CDR3 is TGTGCCAGCAGTTACCGGGACAACTCCTACGAGCAGTACTTC. The entire variable domain, with the rest obtained from reference TRBV28 and TRBJ2-7, is as follows: DVKVTQSSRYLVKRTGEKVFLECVQDMDHENMFWYRQDPGLGLRLIYFSYDVKMKEKGDIPEGYSVSREKKERFSLILESASTNQTSMYLCASSYRDNSYEQYFGPGTRLTVT.

V and J are TRBV18 and TRBJ2-5, with 7 bases matching TRBD1. Unmatched junction bases numbered 9, after V lost 4 bases and J lost 1 base. The CDR3 covers 16 residues. Germline lookup yields CDR1 KGHSH and CDR2 LQKENI. The CDR3, as DNA: TGTGCCAGCTCACAAAAGACAGGGCCTCTCCAAGAGACCCAGTACTTC. Protein: CASSQKTGPLQETQYF.

The chain joins TRBV5-1 to TRBJ2-6; no clear D. This CDR3 is 14 amino acids long. Germline V lookup: CDR1 SGHRS, CDR2 YFSETQ. V was clipped by 7 bases and J by 4 bases, with 12 bases between them. CDR3 loop: CASSRTSGANVLTF. The CDR3 DNA sequence: TGCGCCAGCTCGCGAACGTCCGGGGCCAACGTCCTGACTTTC.

The rearrangement uses TRBV3-1 (or the pseudogene TRBV3-2) and TRBJ1-4; TRBD1 matches 8 bases. The germline V gene encodes CDR1 LGHDT and CDR2 YNNKEL (reference sequence). The CDR3 has 14 amino acids. The trim removed 4 bases at V and 7 bases at J, leaving 5 bases unmatched. The CDR3 loop reads CASSLTGGTEKLFF. CDR3 in DNA: TGTGCCAGCAGCCTTACAGGGGGGACTGAAAAACTGTTTTTT.

The chain links TRBV7-8 to TRBJ2-5; TRBD1 matches at 8 bases. Germline assignment: CDR1 SGHVS and CDR2 FQNEAQ. V shed 1 base and J 4 bases; nucleotides not matched to a gene: 2. The CDR3 is made up of 14 amino acids. The CDR3 sequence is CASSLGTGPETQYF. In DNA, the CDR3 is TGTGCCAGCAGCTTAGGGACAGGGCCAGAGACCCAGTACTTC.

CDR3 sequence (DNA): TGTGCCAGCAGCTCCCGGGACTGGCGGGGGAATGAGCAGTTCTTC. It translates to CASSSRDWRGNEQFF. The chain is built from TRBV6-2 or TRBV6-3 and TRBJ2-1; 7 nucleotides align to TRBD2. The CDR3 contains 15 residues. The germline V gene encodes CDR1 MNHEY and CDR2 SVGEGT. With V trimmed by 6 bases and J by 7 bases, 12 bases remained unmatched.

The table lists this clone with a few counts. The chain links TRBV19 to TRBJ2-5; 7 bases align to TRBD2. The CDR3 sequence is 15 residues long. Per the germline V gene, CDR1 is LNHDA and CDR2 is SQIVND (reference sequence). With 6 bases clipped from V and 0 bases from J, the junction kept 7 bases outside the gene matches. CDR3 region: CASRETSANQETQYF. The CDR3 DNA is TGTGCCAGTAGGGAAACTAGCGCGAACCAAGAGACCCAGTACTTC. Variable domain in full (rest from reference TRBV19 and TRBJ2-5): DGGITQSPKYLFRKEGQNVTLSCEQNLNHDAMYWYRQDPGQGLRLIYYSQIVNDFQKGDIAEGYSVSREKKESFPLTVTSAQKNPTAFYLCASRETSANQETQYFGPGTRLLVL.